The rows below give T cell receptor beta chains drawn from one sample of a study of cytomegalovirus exposure and HLA in healthy donors. Assay: immunoSEQ multiplex PCR; the TCRdb copy retains only in-frame clones and omits some. The table includes about 100,000 clones, around 84% detected once. Sequenced material: PBMCs. The source is a woman aged 18-35 years in good health and CMV-seronegative. Each CDR3 is given with its conserved first and last residue. The D gene is left open where the match is weak. A clone size is listed for some rows: how often the clone was seen (once, few, many), or a class if it is expanded.

v_gene,j_gene,d_gene,abundance,CDR3aa,CDR3nt
TRBV11-2,TRBJ1-5,TRBD1,-,CASSPNAAGQGNQPQHF,TGTGCCAGCAGCCCTAACGCCGCGGGACAGGGCAATCAGCCCCAGCATTTT
TRBV4-3,TRBJ2-1,TRBD1,-,CASSQDQTGALKKYNEQFF,TGCGCCAGCAGCCAAGACCAGACAGGGGCGCTTAAAAAATACAATGAGCAGTTCTTC
TRBV27,TRBJ1-6,-,-,CASSLGGFGSPLHF,TGTGCCAGCAGTTTAGGGGGGTTTGGATCACCCCTCCACTTT
TRBV7-9,TRBJ2-5,TRBD2,-,CASSPGLAGGQETQYF,TGTGCCAGCAGCCCTGGACTAGCGGGAGGGCAAGAGACCCAGTACTTC
TRBV11-2,TRBJ1-4,-,-,CASSPDINEKLFF,TGTGCCAGCAGCCCGGACATTAATGAAAAACTGTTTTTT
TRBV7-9,TRBJ1-6,-,-,CSSSLDESPLHF,TGTTCCAGCAGCTTAGACGAGTCACCCCTCCACTTT
TRBV21-1,TRBJ2-5,-,-,CASSKVQGGQETQYF,TGTGCCAGCAGCAAGGTACAGGGTGGGCAAGAGACCCAGTACTTC
TRBV6-5,TRBJ2-2,-,-,CASSYAGLLTGELFF,TGTGCCAGCAGTTACGCAGGGTTACTCACCGGGGAGCTGTTTTTT
TRBV28,TRBJ1-3,TRBD1,-,CASSFPTDRGNTIYF,TGTGCCAGCAGTTTCCCCACGGACAGGGGAAACACCATATATTTT
TRBV6-6,TRBJ2-7,TRBD1,-,CASRGDRGAYEQYF,TGTGCCAGCAGAGGTGACAGGGGAGCCTACGAGCAGTACTTC
TRBV5-1,TRBJ2-7,TRBD2,once,CASSLGGGTYEQYF,TGCGCCAGCAGCTTGGGGGGGGGAACCTACGAGCAGTACTTC
TRBV21-1,TRBJ2-7,-,-,CASSARSCGEQYF,TGTGCCAGCAGCGCCCGGAGTTGCGGCGAGCAGTACTTC
TRBV7-6,TRBJ2-2,-,-,CASSLTPGHQLGTGELFF,TGTGCCAGCAGCTTGACTCCGGGACACCAACTGGGCACCGGGGAGCTGTTTTTT
TRBV18,TRBJ1-4,-,-,CASSRTGNEKLFF,TGTGCCAGCTCACGAACAGGGAATGAAAAACTGTTTTTT
TRBV7-9,TRBJ2-7,TRBD2,few,CASSITSGALNTAPYEQYF,TGTGCCAGCAGCATCACTAGCGGCGCACTCAATACCGCCCCCTACGAGCAGTACTTC
TRBV28,TRBJ2-7,-,-,CASSAAGPRATYEQYF,TGTGCCAGCAGTGCCGCGGGACCCCGGGCTACCTACGAGCAGTACTTC
TRBV15,TRBJ2-3,TRBD2,-,CATSASGGDTQYF,TGTGCCACCAGTGCTAGCGGTGGAGATACGCAGTATTTT
TRBV6-6,TRBJ2-6,-,-,CASIAQGSGANVLTF,TGTGCCAGCATCGCACAGGGCTCTGGGGCCAACGTCCTGACTTTC
TRBV2,TRBJ2-3,TRBD1,-,CASSGQGVGYTQYF,TGTGCCAGCAGTGGACAGGGGGTAGGGTATACGCAGTATTTT
TRBV6-5,TRBJ2-3,-,-,CASSSPGTDTQYF,TGTGCCAGCAGTTCGCCGGGAACAGATACGCAGTATTTT
TRBV7-2,TRBJ2-3,TRBD2,-,CASSLALAGDTQYF,TGTGCCAGCAGCTTAGCACTAGCGGGAGATACGCAGTATTTT
TRBV28,TRBJ2-1,-,-,CASSLGIASTEQFF,TGTGCCAGCAGTTTAGGTATAGCCTCTACCGAGCAGTTCTTC
TRBV7-8,TRBJ2-6,-,-,CASSLGGHSGANVLTF,TGTGCCAGCAGCTTAGGGGGACACTCTGGGGCCAACGTCCTGACTTTC
TRBV7-2,TRBJ1-1,-,-,CASSLDSGRGNTEAFF,TGTGCCAGCAGCTTAGATTCCGGACGGGGGAACACTGAAGCTTTCTTT
TRBV2,TRBJ2-5,TRBD1,once,CASSEAPDRNFQETQYF,TGTGCCAGCAGTGAAGCCCCGGACAGGAATTTCCAAGAGACCCAGTACTTC
TRBV5-1,TRBJ2-1,TRBD2,-,CASSLGLAGAQEQFF,TGCGCCAGCAGCTTGGGGCTAGCGGGAGCACAAGAGCAGTTCTTC
TRBV6-6,TRBJ2-1,-,-,CASRKPGQGYNEQFF,TGTGCCAGCAGGAAACCGGGACAAGGTTACAATGAGCAGTTCTTC
TRBV10-3,TRBJ2-1,-,-,CAVSDSLYEQFF,TGTGCCGTCAGTGATAGTTTATATGAGCAGTTCTTC
TRBV7-3,TRBJ2-7,TRBD1,-,CASSNGTGANEQYF,TGTGCCAGCAGCAACGGGACAGGGGCGAACGAGCAGTACTTC
TRBV30,TRBJ2-7,TRBD1,-,CAWSIDRGPSYEQYF,TGTGCCTGGAGTATAGACAGGGGACCGTCCTACGAGCAGTACTTC
TRBV5-6,TRBJ2-2,TRBD1,-,CASSGGQGARGTGELFF,TGTGCCAGCAGCGGGGGACAGGGGGCGCGTGGCACCGGGGAGCTGTTTTTT
TRBV19,TRBJ1-4,TRBD1,-,CASSAGQGKVDEKLFF,TGTGCCAGTAGCGCCGGACAGGGGAAGGTCGATGAAAAACTGTTTTTT
TRBV27,TRBJ1-1,TRBD1,once,CASRYLGQGIVTEAFF,TGTGCCAGCAGATATCTGGGACAGGGGATCGTCACTGAAGCTTTCTTT
TRBV5-4,TRBJ2-2,-,-,CATSPVLTGELFF,TGTGCCACCTCTCCGGTCCTCACCGGGGAGCTGTTTTTT
TRBV7-2,TRBJ1-2,TRBD1,-,CASTFRPGGAHGYTF,TGTGCCAGCACCTTTCGACCAGGGGGCGCGCATGGCTACACCTTC
TRBV6-6,TRBJ2-5,-,-,CASSYSMGATGETQYF,TGTGCCAGCAGTTACTCGATGGGGGCCACAGGGGAGACCCAGTACTTC
TRBV15,TRBJ1-1,-,-,CATSRGTGQNTEAFF,TGTGCCACCAGCAGAGGAACCGGACAGAACACTGAAGCTTTCTTT
TRBV10-3,TRBJ2-3,TRBD2,-,CAIRPGLETDTQYF,TGTGCCATCAGGCCGGGACTAGAAACAGATACGCAGTATTTT
TRBV7-2,TRBJ2-7,TRBD2,-,CASSLTSGNSYEQYF,TGTGCCAGCAGCTTGACTAGCGGGAATTCCTACGAGCAGTACTTC
TRBV19,TRBJ2-6,-,-,CASSRAQGGANVLTF,TGTGCCAGTAGCCGTGCCCAGGGTGGGGCCAACGTCCTGACTTTC
TRBV30,TRBJ1-1,-,-,CAWSGGNTEAFF,TGTGCCTGGAGCGGCGGCAACACTGAAGCTTTCTTT
TRBV9,TRBJ1-4,-,-,CASSVLAGGNEKLFF,TGTGCCAGCAGCGTCCTGGCGGGTGGGAATGAAAAACTGTTTTTT
TRBV28,TRBJ2-7,-,-,CASSRRGDYEQYF,TGTGCCAGCAGCCGAAGAGGCGACTACGAGCAGTACTTC
TRBV11-2,TRBJ2-7,TRBD2,-,CASSLGTSSSYEQYF,TGTGCCAGCAGCTTAGGGACTAGCTCCTCCTACGAGCAGTACTTC
TRBV5-6,TRBJ2-7,-,-,CASSLGLGRSSYEQYF,TGTGCCAGCAGCTTGGGGCTAGGGAGGAGCTCCTACGAGCAGTACTTC
TRBV2,TRBJ2-3,TRBD2,-,CASDRSGTSGTDTQYF,TGTGCCAGCGATAGGTCCGGGACTAGCGGCACAGATACGCAGTATTTT
TRBV7-2,TRBJ2-7,-,-,CASSVTGTYEQYF,TGTGCCAGCAGCGTCACAGGTACCTACGAGCAGTACTTC
TRBV5-1,TRBJ2-7,TRBD1,-,CASSWGAGTGYEQYF,TGCGCCAGCAGCTGGGGCGCCGGGACAGGGTACGAGCAGTACTTC
TRBV7-2,TRBJ2-3,TRBD2,-,CASSPRGGGGTDTQYF,TGTGCCAGCAGCCCTCGCGGGGGGGGTGGAACAGATACGCAGTATTTT
TRBV23-1,TRBJ2-2,TRBD1,-,CASSQLKRTGGTGELFF,TGCGCCAGCAGTCAATTGAAAAGGACAGGGGGGACCGGGGAGCTGTTTTTT
TRBV7-2,TRBJ2-3,-,-,CASSLNRGGDTQYF,TGTGCCAGCAGCTTGAACAGGGGGGGAGATACGCAGTATTTT
TRBV5-4,TRBJ2-1,TRBD1,-,CASSSDRSSYNEQFF,TGTGCCAGCAGTTCGGACAGGAGCTCCTACAATGAGCAGTTCTTC